The 2 T cell receptor beta chains listed next were all sequenced from one sample in a study of T-cell memory formation after mild COVID-19. TCRdb used MiXCR to reprocess the 5' RACE reads, holding one entry per CDR3 protein. The data show around 470,000 distinct CDR3 sequences, with 20% seen just once and approximately 8.1% held by the top ten. Specimen: PBMCs or a T cell subset sorted from them (not recorded which). These TCRs come from an adult woman who had mild COVID-19 (a few samples of this study predate the infection). Cell type and time point are not known.

The chain has TRBV9 and TRBJ2-1, with D possibly called TRBD1 or TRBD2 (5 bases each). V was shortened by 0 bases and J by 8 bases, with 15 bases between the two germline ends. The CDR3 sequence is 15 residues long. Germline CDR1 and CDR2: SGDLS and YYNGEE. CDR3: CASSVGGDPLYEQFF. CDR3 in DNA: TGTGCCAGCAGCGTAGGTGGGGACCCCTTGTATGAGCAGTTCTTC.

Only a few counts were recorded for this clonotype. The chain couples TRBV24-1 to TRBJ1-2, with TRBD1 as a possible D gene (5 bases). Germline-derived CDR1 and CDR2 are KGHDR and SFDVKD. The CDR3 covers 14 residues. V lost 4 bases and J lost 4, with 12 bases in between. The CDR3 loop is CATSDPRQLYGYTF. Here the CDR3 DNA reads TGTGCCACCAGTGACCCGAGACAGCTCTATGGCTACACCTTC.